This T cell receptor beta chain derives from a study of shared clonotypes between healthy human individuals. Deletions cut 5 bases from V and 0 bases from J, with 10 bases between. CDR3 size: 15 residues. Germline values: CDR1 MNHEY, CDR2 SMNVEV (reference sequence). The data were produced by immunoSEQ multiplex PCR, yet TCRdb's version contains in-frame clones alone and is incomplete. Seen here are millions of clones, 90% to 95% observed once, and the top ten hold roughly 0.14%. Sequenced: naive CD4+ T cells sorted from blood. The subset is: CD45RA+ positively selected. This sequence joins TRBV27 and TRBJ1-4; D is ambiguous. This clonotype was obtained from a young man in good health. The DNA of the CDR3 is TGTGCCAGCAGTCCAAACGGTGCAACTAATGAAAAACTGTTTTTT. Protein sequence: CASSPNGATNEKLFF.